Below, 14 T cell receptor beta chains from the same sample are listed, as sequenced in a study of T cells after yellow fever vaccination. TCRdb reprocessed the 5' RACE reads with MiXCR, giving one entry per CDR3 protein. The sample shows about 120,000 distinct CDR3 sequences, approximately 8.4% of them seen only once. The sequences come from CD8+ T cells sorted from PBMCs, collected on the day of the yellow fever booster vaccination. The receptors shown here come from a man aged 18 to 30 who received the YFV17D yellow fever vaccine.

The chain combines TRBV5-4 with TRBJ1-6; D is unresolved. Germline V gives CDR1 SGHNT, CDR2 YYREEE (reference sequence). There are 14 residues in the CDR3. Trimming removed 0 bases from V and 10 bases from J, with 11 bases in between. Here the CDR3 reads CASSLGSQISPLHF. The CDR3 nucleotides are TGTGCCAGCAGCTTGGGAAGCCAAATATCACCCCTCCACTTT.

The chain combines TRBV28 with TRBJ1-5, with D possibly being TRBD1 (5 bases). V lost 6 bases to trimming and J lost 5 bases, with 14 bases between them. The CDR3 runs to 14 residues. The germline V gene has CDR1 MDHEN and CDR2 SYDVKM. The CDR3 region is CASRRPGYDQPQHF. For the CDR3, the DNA is TGTGCCAGCAGGAGACCAGGGTACGATCAGCCCCAGCATTTT.

There are many counts of this clonotype. J is TRBJ2-5 and V is TRBV29-1, with D perhaps matching TRBD1 (7 bases). V gave up 0 bases and J gave up 4 bases, with 12 bases separating them. The CDR3 has 14 residues. Germline CDR1 SQVTM, CDR2 ANQGSEA. CDR3: CSVEEPGGGETQYF. In DNA, the CDR3 is TGCAGCGTTGAAGAACCAGGGGGAGGAGAGACCCAGTACTTC.

This chain uses TRBV7-9 with TRBJ1-4; a possible D gene is TRBD1 (5 bases). Trimming cost V 1 base and J 14 bases, with 14 bases left between them. Germline assignment: CDR1 SEHNR and CDR2 FQNEAQ (reference sequence). This CDR3 comprises 13 residues. The CDR3 sequence is CASSLDGDGTLFF. CDR3 sequence (DNA): TGTGCCAGCAGCTTAGATGGGGACGGGACCCTGTTTTTT.

A few counts support this clonotype. V is TRBV5-1 and J is TRBJ1-1; 8 nucleotides line up with TRBD1. Germline loops: CDR1 SGHRS, CDR2 YFSETQ. The CDR3 length is 15 residues. V lost 4 bases and J lost 4; bases outside the gene matches: 9. The CDR3 region has the DNA TGCGCCAGCAGCCCCTGGACAGGGAGGAGCACTGAAGCTTTCTTT. It translates to CASSPWTGRSTEAFF.

This clonotype was seen more than once but under ten times. The CDR3 protein is CASSARAEDTQYF. The CDR3 nucleotides are TGTGCCAGCAGCGCCCGGGCGGAAGATACGCAGTATTTT. The J gene is TRBJ2-3, the V gene TRBV9, with D uncertain. Germline values: CDR1 SGDLS, CDR2 YYNGEE. The CDR3 runs 13 residues. V was cut by 3 bases and J by 5 bases, with 10 bases left in between.

The CDR3, as DNA: TGTGCCAGCAGCTTCGCAGGGGGCGCGTTCTACGAGCAGTACTTC. Translating gives CASSFAGGAFYEQYF. The chain recombines TRBV7-2 with TRBJ2-7; 8 bases map to TRBD1. Trimming took 3 bases from V and 3 from J; bases not matched to a gene: 7. The CDR3 has 15 amino acids. The germline V gene has CDR1 SGHTA and CDR2 FQGNSA. The whole variable domain, remainder taken from reference TRBV7-2 and TRBJ2-7, is GAGVSQSPSNKVTEKGKDVELRCDPISGHTALYWYRQSLGQGLEFLIYFQGNSAPDKSGLPSDRFSAERTGGSVSTLTIQRTQQEDSAVYLCASSFAGGAFYEQYFGPGTRLTVT.

The rearrangement links TRBV7-9 to TRBJ2-7, with TRBD1 identical over 9 bases. Germline CDR1 is SEHNR and CDR2 is FQNEAQ (reference sequence). Losses at the gene ends were 2 bases for V and 3 bases for J; bases not matched to a gene: 8. The CDR3 runs to 16 residues. The DNA for the CDR3 is TGTGCCAGCAGCTTACGGATGGGACAGGGAAGCTACGAGCAGTACTTC. Translation gives CASSLRMGQGSYEQYF.

V and J are TRBV5-1 and TRBJ2-7; perhaps D is TRBD1 or TRBD2 (6 bases each). This CDR3 spans 15 amino acids. V shed 4 bases and J shed 5 bases, with 19 bases lying between them. Per the germline V gene, CDR1 is SGHRS and CDR2 is YFSETQ. The CDR3 here is CASSPRGDMVNEQYF. CDR3 DNA sequence: TGCGCCAGCAGCCCGAGGGGGGACATGGTAAACGAGCAGTACTTC.

The chain couples TRBV5-1 to TRBJ1-2; perhaps TRBD1 as D (5 bases). The CDR3 sequence is 13 residues long. Per the germline V gene, CDR1 is SGHRS and CDR2 is YFSETQ. V shed 5 bases and J shed 11 bases, with 19 bases lying between them. CDR3 bases: TGCGCCAGCAGACAGGACGGTCGTATAGGTTACACCTTC. Its translation: CASRQDGRIGYTF.

The genes are TRBV5-1 and TRBJ2-7, with no clear D. The CDR3 has 13 amino acids. Deletions cut 0 bases from V and 2 bases from J, with 6 bases between. CDR1 is SGHRS and CDR2 is YFSETQ in the germline V gene. CDR3 amino acids: CASSLGSTYEQYV. The CDR3 DNA follows: TGCGCCAGCAGCTTGGGGTCTACCTACGAGCAGTACGTC.

This clonotype was counted ten times or more. The chain combines TRBV11-1 with TRBJ2-6; 11 nucleotides agree with TRBD1. J was trimmed by 1 base and V by 4 bases; bases with no gene match: 3. The germline CDR1 and CDR2 sequences are SGHAT and FQDESV (reference sequence). The CDR3 extends over 17 amino acids. CDR3 nucleotides: TGTGCCAGCAGCTCCTGGGACAGGGGGTCTGGGGCCAACGTCCTGACTTTC. Amino acid sequence: CASSSWDRGSGANVLTF.

This clonotype was recorded a few times. The rearrangement links TRBV6-6 to TRBJ1-2, with TRBD1 identical over 7 bases. From germline, CDR1 is MNHNY and CDR2 SVGAGI (reference sequence). After removal of 4 bases from V and 5 bases from J, the junction contained 19 bases not matched to a gene. The CDR3 runs 18 residues. CDR3 sequence reads: CASSSYPGQVSKYYGYTF. CDR3 DNA sequence: TGTGCCAGCAGTTCTTACCCCGGACAGGTCTCCAAGTATTATGGCTACACCTTC.

V usage is TRBV4-3 and J usage is TRBJ1-1; unclear D gene. V gave up 1 base and J gave up 2 bases, with 14 bases separating them. This CDR3 contains 16 residues. Germline CDR1 is LGHNA and CDR2 is YSLEER. The CDR3 loop is CASSQVLIQRNTEAFF. DNA for the CDR3: TGCGCCAGCAGCCAAGTACTAATACAGAGAAACACTGAAGCTTTCTTT.